The next 20 T cell receptor beta chains were all read from a single sample in a study of T cell repertoires in cytomegalovirus infection. TCRdb re-analysed the reads in MiXCR, keeping a single row per CDR3 protein. Altogether 400,000 to 600,000 distinct CDR3 sequences are present, more than 40% being singletons, with the ten largest covering about 45%. No antigen is known for these receptors. The material sequenced was cultured PBMCs, taken from culture after CMV antigen stimulation. Every receptor here comes from a human donor in good health (CMV status not recorded). Some clones in this sample may be carry-over from other donors' samples.

This clonotype was picked up a small number of times. The chain is built from TRBV28 and TRBJ2-7, with 7 positions matching TRBD1. The V gene end was trimmed by 6 bases and the J gene end by 4 bases; junction bases not matched to a gene: 12. This CDR3 contains 15 residues. Germline V lookup: CDR1 MDHEN, CDR2 SYDVKM. CDR3 amino acids: CASSRTGVRGYEQYF. The CDR3 DNA sequence: TGTGCCAGCAGCCGCACAGGGGTAAGAGGATACGAGCAGTACTTC.

This chain joins TRBV7-2 and TRBJ2-1, with D perhaps matching TRBD1 (5 bases). The V end lost 5 bases, the J end lost 5 bases, and 16 bases lay between the germline ends. Per the germline V gene, CDR1 is SGHTA and CDR2 is FQGNSA. The CDR3 runs to 15 residues. DNA of the CDR3: TGTGCCAGCAGCCAGCACATAAAACAGGACAATGAGCAGTTCTTC. This codes for CASSQHIKQDNEQFF.

V is TRBV7-2 and J is TRBJ2-1, with 9 bases identical to TRBD2. CDR3 length: 15 amino acids. Trimming cost V 6 bases and J 6 bases; bases outside gene matches: 9. CDR1 is SGHTA and CDR2 is FQGNSA in the germline V gene. Here the CDR3 DNA reads TGTGCCAGCAGGCTCGGACTAGCGCTGTCCAATGAGCAGTTCTTC. Translation: CASRLGLALSNEQFF.

The rearrangement uses TRBV20-1 and TRBJ2-3, with 9 positions matching TRBD2. CDR3 length equals 14 residues. Trimming removed 7 bases from V and 3 bases from J; junction bases left unmatched: 8. CDR1 DFQATT and CDR2 SNEGSKA come from the germline V gene (reference sequence). The CDR3 nucleotides read TGCAGTGGATTAGCGGGAGTTAAGACAGATACGCAGTATTTT. Translation: CSGLAGVKTDTQYF.

V gene TRBV7-4 combines with J gene TRBJ1-4, with 7 bases aligning to TRBD1. Trimming removed 4 bases from V and 5 bases from J; junction bases left unmatched: 7. The length of the CDR3 is 15 residues. Germline values: CDR1 SGHVT, CDR2 SQSDAQ. The DNA of the CDR3 is TGTGCCAGCAGCTATGGGGACAGCACCAATGAAAAACTGTTTTTT. Residues: CASSYGDSTNEKLFF.

This clonotype was detected a few times. V gene TRBV7-9 combines with J gene TRBJ2-5; D possibly matches TRBD1 or TRBD2 (5 bases each). CDR1 is SEHNR and CDR2 is FQNEAQ in the germline V gene (reference sequence). Between the trimmed V and J ends, which lost 4 bases and 1 base, there was a span of 16 bases. The CDR3 consists of 16 residues. CDR3 in amino acids: CASSSSGTRSQETQYF. The CDR3 nucleotides are TGTGCCAGCAGCTCATCCGGGACCCGGTCCCAAGAGACCCAGTACTTC.

There are a few counts of this clonotype. The chain is built from TRBV5-1 and TRBJ2-5; TRBD1 matches at 8 bases. CDR1 is SGHRS and CDR2 is YFSETQ in the germline V gene. V shed 0 bases and J 5 bases; nucleotides not matched to a gene: 6. The CDR3 spans 15 residues. The CDR3 reads CASSLGAGGVETQYF. In DNA, the CDR3 is TGCGCCAGCAGCTTGGGGGCAGGGGGCGTCGAGACCCAGTACTTC.

This clonotype was counted ten times or more. The chain is built from TRBV7-2 and TRBJ2-5; no definite D call. The CDR3 totals 13 residues. CDR1 and CDR2 (germline): SGHTA, FQGNSA. Trimming shortened V by 0 bases and J by 1 base, and 3 bases separated the two germline ends. CDR3 DNA: TGTGCCAGCAGCTTAGCTCTCCAAGAGACCCAGTACTTC. Protein product: CASSLALQETQYF.

V and J are TRBV20-1 and TRBJ1-2, with D maybe TRBD1 (6 bases). V gave up 6 bases and J gave up 4 bases, with 15 bases separating them. CDR3 size: 13 residues. Germline V lookup: CDR1 DFQATT, CDR2 SNEGSKA (reference sequence). CDR3 sequence: CSAGAGAGYGYTF. DNA of the CDR3: TGCAGTGCAGGAGCGGGGGCGGGCTATGGCTACACCTTC.

This clonotype was seen only a few times. The chain combines TRBV12-3 or TRBV12-4 with TRBJ1-3; perhaps TRBD1 as D (5 bases). The CDR3 loop spans 14 amino acids. Trimming removed 7 bases at V and 3 bases at J, with 13 bases between. CDR3 protein: CASTLGGFGNTIYF. The CDR3 DNA sequence: TGTGCCAGCACCCTCGGGGGATTTGGAAACACCATATATTTT.

This clonotype was seen a few times. The chain carries TRBV10-3 and TRBJ2-5; TRBD2 aligns across 8 bases. The CDR3 spans 16 residues. Germline loops: CDR1 ENHRY, CDR2 SYGVKD. J lost 1 base, V lost 3 bases, and 7 bases had no gene match. CDR3 sequence reads: CAISDASGGFQETQYF. The CDR3 nucleotides are TGTGCCATCAGTGATGCGAGCGGGGGATTCCAAGAGACCCAGTACTTC.

This chain links TRBV6-8 with TRBJ2-7; the D call may be TRBD1 or TRBD2 (5 bases each). CDR1 is MNHGY, CDR2 SAAAGT, per germline. This CDR3 contains 12 residues. Trimming left V 10 bases short and J 4 bases short, with 14 bases between. CDR3: CATGTLRYEQYF. CDR3 DNA sequence: TGTGCCACCGGGACGCTTCGATACGAGCAGTACTTC.

This clonotype was picked up one time. The chain couples TRBV28 to TRBJ2-1; no clear D. V shed 8 bases and J shed 3 bases, with 8 bases lying between them. This CDR3 is 12 amino acids long. The germline V gene has CDR1 MDHEN and CDR2 SYDVKM. CDR3 protein: CASGTGYNEQFF. CDR3 DNA: TGTGCCAGCGGTACGGGCTACAATGAGCAGTTCTTC.

Comment on this clonotype: A much more abundant neighbour one base away suggests this may be a read error. This chain uses TRBV7-8 with TRBJ2-2; D is tentatively TRBD1 or TRBD2 (7 bases each). CDR1 is SGHVS, CDR2 FQNEAQ, per germline. CDR3 length equals 17 residues. CDR3 sequence: CTSSLARGSGGRGELFF. CDR3 DNA sequence: TGTACCAGCAGCTTAGCCAGGGGGTCGGGAGGAAGAGGGGAGCTGTTTTTT.

Points on this clonotype: The junction does not match germline at one end; this may be a read error. The chain is built from TRBV5-3 and TRBJ2-3; weak D call: TRBD1 (5 bases). Being an ORF, TRBV5-3 has a function that is uncertain. CDR3 length equals 15 residues. CDR3 sequence: CASSLRQTSTDTQYF. The DNA of the CDR3 is TGTGCCAGCAGCTTAAGACAGACTAGCACAGATACGCAGTATTTT.

This clonotype has a handful of counts. The chain employs TRBV28 and TRBJ1-2, with D uncertain. V was pared by 2 bases and J by 0 bases, with 7 bases between. This CDR3 comprises 14 residues. CDR1 MDHEN and CDR2 SYDVKM come from the germline V gene. For the CDR3, the DNA is TGTGCCAGCAGTTTAAGGCAAGCTAACTATGGCTACACCTTC. This translates into CASSLRQANYGYTF.

The J gene is TRBJ2-2, the V gene TRBV6-5; TRBD2 aligns across 7 bases. The germline V gene has CDR1 MNHEY and CDR2 SVGAGI. The V and J ends lost 4 bases and 5 bases, in that order; junction bases with no gene match: 7. The CDR3 is 15 amino acids. This CDR3 is CASSSGGRRTGELFF. CDR3 coding DNA: TGTGCCAGCAGTTCGGGGGGACGTCGGACCGGGGAGCTGTTTTTT.

The chain employs TRBV12-3 or TRBV12-4 and TRBJ2-7; TRBD2 agrees at 10 bases. V was clipped by 5 bases and J by 2 bases; unmatched bases: 9. This CDR3 has 16 amino acids. The CDR3 DNA sequence: TGTGCCAGCAGTAGCAGACTAGCGGGTACTCCCTACGAGCAGTACTTC. It is translated as CASSSRLAGTPYEQYF.

The chain employs TRBV12-3 or TRBV12-4 and TRBJ1-4, with D unresolved. Trimming shortened V by 3 bases and J by 3 bases, and 5 bases separated the two germline ends. The CDR3 extends over 13 amino acids. The CDR3 DNA reads as TGTGCCAGCAGTTTCCAGTCTAATGAAAAACTGTTTTTT. Its translation is CASSFQSNEKLFF.

This rearrangement joins TRBV12-3 or TRBV12-4 to TRBJ2-1, with 8 bases matching TRBD2. Trimming removed 2 bases from V and 1 base from J; junction bases left unmatched: 4. The CDR3 has 16 amino acids. The CDR3 reads CASSLFPGGSYNEQFF. The CDR3 bases are TGTGCCAGCAGTTTATTCCCGGGAGGGTCCTACAATGAGCAGTTCTTC.